Sequencing of this T cell receptor beta chain was carried out in a study of identical twins. There are a few counts of this clonotype. TCRdb reprocessed the 5' RACE reads via MiXCR and lists one record per CDR3 protein. The repertoire holds 550,000 to 800,000 distinct CDR3 sequences, about 7.6% seen once, with about 1.5% in the top ten. Germline trimming cut 5 bases from V and 3 bases from J; bases unmatched to any gene: 7. This CDR3 comprises 16 residues. Germline assignment: CDR1 SGHVS and CDR2 FNYEAQ. Another study also made use of these data, one on yellow fever vaccine responses in identical twins.

The genes are TRBV7-6 and TRBJ2-2, with 9 bases aligning to TRBD1. The receptor's source is a woman between 18 and 30 years old in good health. Sequenced sample: PBMCs. This chain's CDR3 is CASSIDRGVDTGELFF. CDR3 nucleotides: TGTGCCAGCAGCATCGACAGGGGGGTCGACACCGGGGAGCTGTTTTTT.